This entry is about one T cell receptor beta chain. This clone was counted between two and nine times. Its antigen target is currently unknown. Base-call qualities are not available, and no considerably larger clone is one nucleotide away. Each clonotype received, on average, around 9.6x coverage in deep resolution sequencing performed on a MiSeq, where the target depth lay between 1 in 1 million and 1 in 200,000 T cells. The immunoSEQ hsTCRB Kit was used to generate the TCR beta libraries. From the authors' description of their analysis: ImmunoSEQ Data Assistant and ImmunoSEQ Analyzer were used for data analysis, and V, D and J genes were assigned according to IMGT definitions. Clonality, which ranges from 0 to 1, was calculated by subtracting the normalized Shannon entropy of productive rearrangement frequencies from one. Only overrepresented clonotypes making up at least 0.05% of the repertoire of each patient were included in the public clonotype analysis. Roughly 12 age-matched healthy donor repertoires from immuneACCESS were used as controls for clonality. This is the immuneACCESS table as TCRdb keeps it, with only in-frame sequences that have V and J called. A part of the clones is gone; compared with another copy, unresolved V genes explain less than half, and the rest is unexplained. V, J and clone size were drawn from that table, and D and trimming were deduced from the DNA. The sample contains approximately 46,000 clones, approximately 70% of them found a single time. Together, the top ten hold roughly 13% of the sample.

The intended sense of this specimen's time point label: approximately 11 months on ibrutinib. For TCR beta library preparation, 1.5 to 2 micrograms of genomic DNA were isolated from cryopreserved PBMCs. Longitudinal blood samples from CLL patients on ibrutinib monotherapy were analyzed using high-throughput TCR beta sequencing. The patients took part in an open-label, single-center phase 2 trial of ibrutinib monotherapy. This record comes from a study of cytotoxic CD8 clonotypes in ibrutinib-treated CLL (dated by TCRdb to about 2021). With regard to the full study: The cohort had ten to twelve relapsed/refractory and more than 14 treatment-naive patients; roughly 18 were IGHV unmutated. Partial responses were observed in about 25 patients and complete responses in 2; after a median follow-up of roughly 72 months, remission was maintained in approximately 15 patients and progression was observed in 12. Response samples were obtained after a median of approximately eleven months of treatment, with a range of about 6 to 36 months. On average, each sample yielded about 250,000 productive templates and 94,082 productive rearrangements. Of the 70 to 90 people in the trial, roughly 27 had longitudinal samples available. Cryopreserved peripheral blood mononuclear cells were collected before treatment, at response, and at either disease progression or sustained remission. Every sample from remission and from progressive disease was obtained while the patients were still on ibrutinib.

V is clipped by 0 bases and J by 5 bases, and the sequence between their germline boundaries is 15 bases long. The germline V gene provides CDR1 SGHRS and CDR2 YFSETQ. The CDR3 starts with the cysteine, ends with the phenylalanine, and has 15 residues. Solely the CDR3 DNA is kept, with 45 bases framed from the first base. What the research found in general, with its limitations: At baseline, clonality was higher than in age-matched healthy donors and showed a strong correlation with circulating CD8+ T-cell counts. Lymph node repertoires were not examined, and the timing of sampling was not matched between patients in sustained remission and those whose disease progressed. Public clonotypes were found to be uncommon and were observed to contract or remain stable during treatment; the increase in clonality was shown to reflect expansion of private clonotypes at ibrutinib response. Clonality rose at ibrutinib response, remained stable during sustained remission, and dropped back toward baseline at progression.

The chain links TRBV5-1 with TRBJ2-7, and TRBD2 may be the D gene, going by 6 matching bases. Sequencing was performed on PBMCs, taken after 12 months of ibrutinib treatment. This clonotype originated in a human donor with chronic lymphocytic leukemia. The DNA is as follows: TGCGCCAGCAGCTTGGCCGCGGGATCCATCAACGAGCAGTACTTC. Translated, this gives CASSLAAGSINEQYF.